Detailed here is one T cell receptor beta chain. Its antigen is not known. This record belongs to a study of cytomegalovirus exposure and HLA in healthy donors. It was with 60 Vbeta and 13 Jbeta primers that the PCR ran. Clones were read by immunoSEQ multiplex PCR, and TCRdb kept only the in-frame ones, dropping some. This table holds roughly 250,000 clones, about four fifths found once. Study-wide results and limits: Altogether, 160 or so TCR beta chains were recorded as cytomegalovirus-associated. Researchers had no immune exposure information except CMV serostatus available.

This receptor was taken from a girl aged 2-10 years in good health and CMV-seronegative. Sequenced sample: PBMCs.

CDR3 sequence reads: CASSSRAGAQETQYF. The CDR3 DNA follows: TGTGCCAGCAGCTCGAGAGCGGGAGCCCAAGAGACCCAGTACTTC. The chain uses TRBV7-7 and TRBJ2-5, with TRBD2 matching over 8 bases. CDR1 SSHAT and CDR2 FNYEAQ come from the germline V gene (reference sequence). CDR3 length: 15 amino acids. After removal of 4 bases from V and 1 base from J, the junction contained 5 bases not matched to a gene.